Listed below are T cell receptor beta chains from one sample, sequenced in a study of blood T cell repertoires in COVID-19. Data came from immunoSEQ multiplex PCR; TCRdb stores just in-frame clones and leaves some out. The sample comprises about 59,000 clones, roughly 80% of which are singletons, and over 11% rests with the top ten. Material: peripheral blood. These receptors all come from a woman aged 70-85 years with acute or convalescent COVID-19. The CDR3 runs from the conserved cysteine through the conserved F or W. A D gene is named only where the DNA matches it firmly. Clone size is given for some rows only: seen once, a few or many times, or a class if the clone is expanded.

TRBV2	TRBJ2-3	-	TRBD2	CASLQLAGADTQYF	TGTGCCAGCCTTCAACTAGCGGGGGCAGATACGCAGTATTTT
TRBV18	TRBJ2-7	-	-	CASQGTTSSYEQYF	TGTGCCAGCCAAGGGACAACGAGCTCCTACGAGCAGTACTTC
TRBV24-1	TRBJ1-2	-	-	CATSDQAGGYGYTF	TGTGCCACCAGTGATCAGGCCGGGGGCTATGGCTACACCTTC
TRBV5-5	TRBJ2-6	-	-	CASSLMAGANVLTF	TGTGCCAGCAGCTTGATGGCCGGGGCCAACGTCCTGACTTTC
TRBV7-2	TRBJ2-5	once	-	CASSRASETQYF	TGTGCCAGCAGCCGCGCATCGGAGACCCAGTACTTC
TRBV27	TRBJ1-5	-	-	CANLLLVPWQGGDSNQPQHF	TGTGCCAACTTACTACTCGTACCCTGGCAAGGGGGGGATAGCAATCAGCCCCAGCATTTT
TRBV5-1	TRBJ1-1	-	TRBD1	CASRDRGLHTEAFF	TGCGCCAGCCGGGACAGGGGGCTACACACTGAAGCTTTCTTT
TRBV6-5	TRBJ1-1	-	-	CASSPGYTEAFF	TGTGCCAGCAGTCCAGGGTACACTGAAGCTTTCTTT
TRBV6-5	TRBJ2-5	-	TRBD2	CASSYPNGGALETQYF	TGTGCCAGCAGTTACCCCAACGGGGGGGCTTTAGAGACCCAGTACTTC
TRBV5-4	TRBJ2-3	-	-	CASSPAAGARSTDTQYF	TGTGCCAGCAGCCCGGCGGCGGGGGCACGCAGCACAGATACGCAGTATTTT
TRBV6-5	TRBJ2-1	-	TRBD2	CASRRRERSYNEQFF	TGTGCCAGCAGGAGGCGGGAGAGGTCCTACAATGAGCAGTTCTTC
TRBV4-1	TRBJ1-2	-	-	CASSQEGPYGYTF	TGCGCCAGCAGCCAAGAGGGCCCCTATGGCTACACCTTC
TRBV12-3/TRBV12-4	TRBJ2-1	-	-	CASSLMGRGEQFF	TGTGCCAGCAGTTTGATGGGTCGCGGTGAGCAGTTCTTC
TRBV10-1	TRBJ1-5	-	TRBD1	CASLGGQPQHF	TGCGCCAGTCTAGGGGGCCAGCCCCAGCATTTT
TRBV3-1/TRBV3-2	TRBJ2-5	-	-	CASSQDRGTQETQYF	TGTGCCAGCAGCCAAGATCGCGGGACCCAAGAGACCCAGTACTTC
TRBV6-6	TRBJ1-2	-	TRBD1	CASSRNARDRFREYGYTF	TGTGCCAGCAGTCGAAATGCCCGGGACAGATTTAGGGAGTATGGCTACACCTTC
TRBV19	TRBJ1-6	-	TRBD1	CASSITGGLSPLHF	TGTGCCAGTAGTATAACAGGGGGTCTTTCACCCCTCCACTTT
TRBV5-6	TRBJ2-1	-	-	CASSWGGPTGDNEQFF	TGTGCCAGCAGCTGGGGGGGGCCGACAGGGGACAATGAGCAGTTCTTC
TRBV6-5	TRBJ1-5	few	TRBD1	CASRSDRASNQPQHF	TGTGCCAGCAGATCCGACAGGGCCTCTAATCAGCCCCAGCATTTT
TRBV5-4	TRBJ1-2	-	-	CASSLAQGGNYGYTF	TGTGCCAGCAGCTTGGCCCAGGGCGGTAACTATGGCTACACCTTC
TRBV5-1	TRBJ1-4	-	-	CASSLAGNNEKLFF	TGCGCCAGCAGCTTGGCTGGCAATAATGAAAAACTGTTTTTT
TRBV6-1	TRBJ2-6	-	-	CASSDQGYSGANVLTF	TGTGCCAGCAGTGATCAGGGATACTCTGGGGCCAACGTCCTGACTTTC